The present T cell receptor (beta chain) was sequenced within a study of blood T cell repertoires in COVID-19. About the study: Samples of COVID-19 (acute and convalescent) were obtained from the United States, Italy and Spain. T cells, B-cell-depleted T cells, or PBMCs supplied cDNA or gDNA.

The CDR3 runs to 13 residues. Per germline, CDR1 SGHKS and CDR2 YYEKEE (reference sequence). V was trimmed by 2 bases and J by 5 bases, leaving 10 bases between them. In the source study's methods: Quantification of nucleated cells was approximated via reference gene primer amplification. TCRdb keeps only in-frame clones here, not all; method: immunoSEQ multiplex PCR. Clone size and V and J calls were adopted from that table, with D and trimming inferred from the DNA. The sample contains around 130,000 clones, around 87% of which appear only once. The origin of this receptor is a woman aged 60 to 75 with acute or convalescent COVID-19. Sequencing used peripheral blood. This chain links TRBV5-5 with TRBJ1-1; no clear D gene. The CDR3 sequence: CASSFFGGTEAFF. CDR3 in DNA: TGTGCCAGCAGCTTCTTCGGCGGGACTGAAGCTTTCTTT.